Listed here are 31 T cell receptor beta chains from one sample, sequenced in a study of blood T cell repertoires in COVID-19. Clones were sequenced by immunoSEQ multiplex PCR, and TCRdb holds only the in-frame ones, with some missing. Counted here are over 200,000 clones, about 90% occurring once; the ten biggest clones make up about a tenth. Sequenced input: PBMCs or T cells enriched from blood (not recorded which). These receptor sequences come from a man aged 30-40 years who had recovered from COVID-19.

This clone appeared a few times. This rearrangement joins TRBV5-4 to TRBJ2-2; TRBD1 matches at 8 bases. V was pared by 1 base and J by 7 bases, with 6 bases of the junction left unmatched. Germline CDR1 SGHNT, CDR2 YYREEE (reference sequence). CDR3 length: 15 amino acids. The CDR3 loop is CASSLWQGAVGELFF. For the CDR3, the DNA is TGTGCCAGCAGCTTGTGGCAGGGGGCAGTCGGGGAGCTGTTTTTT.

V is TRBV2 and J is TRBJ1-4, with D possibly matching TRBD1 (6 bases). The CDR3 is made up of 13 amino acids. Germline values: CDR1 SNHLY, CDR2 FYNNEI. With 6 bases removed from V and 6 bases from J, the gap between germline ends came to 11 bases. The CDR3 region is CASRGQVHEKLFF. For the CDR3, the DNA is TGTGCCAGCAGGGGACAAGTACATGAAAAACTGTTTTTT.

This clone was seen only a few times. The rearrangement joins TRBV4-1 to TRBJ2-1; TRBD2 aligns across 8 bases. The CDR3 loop spans 15 amino acids. With 1 base clipped from V and 8 bases from J, the junction kept 7 bases outside the gene matches. Germline assignment: CDR1 MGHRA and CDR2 YSYEKL. CDR3 sequence reads: CASSQGSGGPDEQFF. The CDR3 nucleotides read TGCGCCAGCAGCCAAGGATCGGGAGGGCCGGATGAGCAGTTCTTC.

The chain uses TRBV7-8 and TRBJ1-5; a possible D gene is TRBD1 (5 bases). CDR1 SGHVS and CDR2 FQNEAQ come from the germline V gene. V dropped 1 base and J dropped 3 bases, with 10 bases sitting between them. The CDR3 runs to 15 residues. CDR3 residues: CASSLVGRDNQPQHF. The DNA of the CDR3 is TGTGCCAGCAGCTTAGTAGGCAGGGACAATCAGCCCCAGCATTTT.

The rearrangement links TRBV2 to TRBJ1-2; 8 positions agree with TRBD1. The V and J ends lost 5 bases and 5 bases, in that order; junction bases with no gene match: 7. CDR3 length equals 14 residues. CDR1 and CDR2 (germline): SNHLY, FYNNEI. CDR3 sequence (DNA): TGTGCCAGCAGTTCTGGGACAGGTACTTATGGCTACACCTTC. Its protein is CASSSGTGTYGYTF.

The chain joins TRBV18 to TRBJ1-1; D not certain. Trimming shortened V by 5 bases and J by 0 bases, and 13 bases separated the two germline ends. CDR3 length: 15 amino acids. Germline V gene lookup returns CDR1 KGHSH and CDR2 LQKENI. CDR3 in amino acids: CASSASDSMNTEAFF. CDR3 DNA: TGTGCCAGCTCAGCGTCAGACTCCATGAACACTGAAGCTTTCTTT.

V gene TRBV7-6 combines with J gene TRBJ2-3, with TRBD1 as a possible D gene (8 bases). The length of the CDR3 is 16 residues. The germline V gene encodes CDR1 SGHVS and CDR2 FNYEAQ. V lost 5 bases, J lost 2 bases, and 17 bases lay in between. DNA for the CDR3: TGTGCCAGCAGCGGCAGACAGGGGAGGGACACAGATACGCAGTATTTT. This encodes CASSGRQGRDTDTQYF. Filled out from reference TRBV7-6 and TRBJ2-3, the complete variable domain reads GAGVSQSPRYKVTKRGQDVALRCDPISGHVSLYWYRQALGQGPEFLTYFNYEAQQDKSGLPNDRFSAERPEGSISTLTIQRTEQRDSAMYRCASSGRQGRDTDTQYFGPGTRLTVL.

A few counts support this clone. The rearrangement uses TRBV4-1 and TRBJ2-2, with 9 positions matching TRBD2. The V segment lost 4 bases and the J segment 6 bases; nucleotides outside the gene matches: 6. Per the germline V gene, CDR1 is MGHRA and CDR2 is YSYEKL. CDR3 length: 15 residues. The chain's CDR3 is CASSPAGGIAGELFF. Here the CDR3 DNA reads TGCGCCAGCAGCCCAGCGGGGGGCATCGCCGGGGAGCTGTTTTTT.

This sequence joins TRBV12-3 or TRBV12-4 and TRBJ1-1; D not certain. V shed 5 bases and J shed 2 bases, with 9 bases lying between them. The CDR3 spans 13 residues. CDR3 amino acids: CASSTRDNTEAFF. For the CDR3, the DNA is TGTGCCAGCAGTACCCGGGATAACACTGAAGCTTTCTTT.

This clone was detected only once. The V and J genes are TRBV5-1 and TRBJ1-1; D is possibly TRBD1 (6 bases). This CDR3 contains 15 residues. Per germline, CDR1 SGHRS and CDR2 YFSETQ. The V end lost 0 bases, the J end lost 5 bases, and 14 bases lay between the germline ends. The CDR3 loop reads CASSLGRPQGTEAFF. The CDR3 nucleotides read TGCGCCAGCAGCTTGGGACGGCCTCAGGGGACTGAAGCTTTCTTT.

In this sample, this clone turned up once. The chain combines TRBV5-6 with TRBJ1-2; D possibly corresponds to TRBD1 (5 bases). Trimming removed 0 bases from V and 6 bases from J, with 9 bases in between. This CDR3 is 13 amino acids long. The germline gives CDR1 SGHDT, CDR2 YYEEEE. The CDR3 region has the DNA TGTGCCAGCAGCTTGGGACAGTTACATGGCTACACCTTC. Translating gives CASSLGQLHGYTF.

Turning to this clone: One base away lies a much larger clone, so this may be a sequencing read error. Other DNA sequences from this sample encode an identical CDR3 as well. The rearrangement joins TRBV7-4 to TRBJ1-5; possibly TRBD1 for D (5 bases). There are 17 residues in the CDR3. Germline lookup yields CDR1 SGHVT and CDR2 SQSDAQ. The DNA of the CDR3 is TGTCCCAGCCGCGCCGGATACGGGGGGGGGAGCAATCAGCCCCAGCATTTT. Its protein product is CPSRAGYGGGSNQPQHF.

The CDR3 DNA follows: TGTGCCAGCAGCCCCCGGACAGGGGTTCGAACTGAAGCTTTCTTT. Translating gives CASSPRTGVRTEAFF. The chain carries TRBV7-2 and TRBJ1-1; TRBD1 matches at 9 bases. The CDR3 sequence is 15 residues long. Trimming took 5 bases from V and 5 from J; bases not matched to a gene: 9. Per germline, CDR1 SGHTA and CDR2 FQGNSA.

This chain uses TRBV5-1 with TRBJ2-1, with D tentatively TRBD2 (6 bases). The CDR3 is made up of 16 amino acids. Germline CDR1 and CDR2: SGHRS and YFSETQ. The V and J ends lost 4 bases and 4 bases respectively, with 18 bases between them. CDR3 residues: CASSPQAGSGYNEQFF. The CDR3 DNA follows: TGCGCCAGCAGCCCCCAGGCGGGGTCCGGGTACAATGAGCAGTTCTTC.

The V call is TRBV9, the J call TRBJ1-2, with 8 bases that match TRBD1. Losses at the gene ends were 0 bases for V and 4 bases for J; bases not matched to a gene: 11. The CDR3 covers 17 residues. Germline CDR1 SGDLS, CDR2 YYNGEE. This chain's CDR3 is CASSVGLSGGRGYGYTF. The CDR3 nucleotides read TGTGCCAGCAGCGTAGGACTCTCAGGGGGCCGCGGCTATGGCTACACCTTC.

The chain couples TRBV19 to TRBJ2-4; 9 nucleotides line up with TRBD2. The CDR3 runs 14 residues. The germline CDR1 and CDR2 sequences are LNHDA and SQIVND (reference sequence). Losses at the gene ends were 6 bases for V and 4 bases for J; bases not matched to a gene: 4. The CDR3, as DNA: TGTGCCAGTAGGGTAGCGGGAGAAAAAAACATTCAGTACTTC. Its translation: CASRVAGEKNIQYF.

J is TRBJ1-1 and V is TRBV18; D gene unclear. The germline V and J ends were trimmed by 0 bases and 3 bases, with 14 bases remaining between them. The CDR3 has 16 amino acids. CDR1 and CDR2 from the germline V gene are KGHSH and LQKENI. The CDR3: CASSPPGSTGDTEAFF. CDR3 DNA: TGTGCCAGCTCACCACCTGGGTCGACGGGTGACACTGAAGCTTTCTTT.

The gene calls are TRBV28 and TRBJ2-4; no definite D call. Germline values: CDR1 MDHEN, CDR2 SYDVKM. CDR3 length: 13 residues. The V end was cut by 7 bases, the J end by 8 bases, with 15 bases between. The CDR3 spells CASTQSGTYIQYF. CDR3 nucleotides: TGTGCCAGCACTCAAAGTGGCACGTACATTCAGTACTTC.

The chain uses TRBV11-2 and TRBJ2-6, with 8 bases matching TRBD2. Per the germline V gene, CDR1 is SGHAT and CDR2 is FQNNGV. This CDR3 contains 17 residues. V dropped 7 bases and J dropped 0; count of bases not matched to a gene: 8. CDR3 protein: CASTQRGGNSGANVLTF. CDR3 DNA: TGTGCCAGCACCCAACGGGGGGGGAACTCTGGGGCCAACGTCCTGACTTTC.

The chain recombines TRBV30 with TRBJ1-1; the D gene is possibly TRBD1 (6 bases). The CDR3 loop spans 14 amino acids. The germline gives CDR1 GTSNPN, CDR2 SVGIG (reference sequence). Trimming left V 2 bases short and J 1 base short, with 11 bases between. The CDR3 nucleotides are TGTGCCTGGAGTCTCCTGACAGGGAACACTGAAGCTTTCTTT. Residues: CAWSLLTGNTEAFF.

The rearrangement uses TRBV10-2 and TRBJ2-1; D ambiguous. The ends were cut back, 4 bases at V and 7 bases at J, with 8 bases in the middle. The germline V gene encodes CDR1 WSHSY and CDR2 SAAADI. CDR3 size: 12 residues. CDR3: CASSAYSNEQFF. CDR3 in DNA: TGCGCCAGCAGTGCCTACTCAAATGAGCAGTTCTTC.

The rearrangement links TRBV6-6 to TRBJ2-7, with a tentative D call TRBD1 (5 bases). Trimming pared 3 bases from V and 5 bases from J, leaving 14 bases between. Germline V gene sequence: CDR1 MNHNY, CDR2 SVGAGI (reference sequence). The CDR3 loop spans 14 amino acids. CDR3: CASSYAQGVNEQYF. The CDR3 DNA is TGTGCCAGCAGTTATGCGCAGGGTGTCAACGAGCAGTACTTC.

As concerns this clone: Other DNA sequences in this sample translate to the same CDR3. The V gene is TRBV25-1, the J gene TRBJ1-2; D unresolved. Germline loops: CDR1 MGHDK, CDR2 SYGVNS. The CDR3 loop spans 14 amino acids. V dropped 2 bases and J dropped 0 bases, with 7 bases sitting between them. CDR3 in DNA: TGTGCCAGCAGTGAACCAGGTTCTAACTATGGCTACACCTTC. Translating gives CASSEPGSNYGYTF.

The V call is TRBV9, the J call TRBJ2-7; 9 bases match TRBD2. The trim removed 0 bases at V and 2 bases at J, leaving 6 bases unmatched. The germline V gene has CDR1 SGDLS and CDR2 YYNGEE. The CDR3 extends over 16 amino acids. The CDR3 DNA reads TGTGCCAGCAGCGTAGGGGCTAGCGGGGCACCCTACGAGCAGTACTTC. Translated: CASSVGASGAPYEQYF.

V gene TRBV29-1 combines with J gene TRBJ2-3; 7 bases align to TRBD2. This CDR3 comprises 18 residues. The germline gives CDR1 SQVTM, CDR2 ANQGSEA. With 0 bases clipped from V and 3 bases from J, the junction kept 15 bases outside the gene matches. CDR3 coding DNA: TGCAGCGTTGAAGATCTTCCCAGCCTCTCCGGGAGGACAGATACGCAGTATTTT. Translation gives CSVEDLPSLSGRTDTQYF.

The chain recombines TRBV25-1 with TRBJ1-6; 8 bases fit TRBD1. Germline assignment: CDR1 MGHDK and CDR2 SYGVNS. The V and J ends lost 2 bases and 6 bases, in that order; junction bases with no gene match: 3. The CDR3 contains 15 residues. The CDR3 nucleotides read TGTGCCAGCAGTGAACCGGACAGGGCTAATTCACCCCTCCACTTT. This translates into CASSEPDRANSPLHF.

The rearrangement uses TRBV27 and TRBJ1-2; 8 positions match TRBD1. V trimming: 6 bases; J trimming: 8 bases; junction bases outside the gene matches: 11. Germline CDR1 and CDR2: MNHEY and SMNVEV (reference sequence). The CDR3 is made up of 14 amino acids. For the CDR3, the DNA is TGTGCCAGCAGCCGACAGGGGACCGGCGTGGGCTACACCTTC. Translating it yields CASSRQGTGVGYTF.

In this sample, this clone turned up a few times. This rearrangement joins TRBV5-5 to TRBJ1-2; perhaps TRBD1 as D (5 bases). CDR1 is SGHKS, CDR2 YYEKEE, per germline (reference sequence). Trimming shortened V by 1 base and J by 4 bases, and 17 bases separated the two germline ends. The CDR3 has 16 residues. In DNA form, the CDR3 reads TGTGCCAGCAGCTTGCCTCAGACAGCAAGATCCTATGGCTACACCTTC. It encodes CASSLPQTARSYGYTF.

V and J are TRBV3-1 (or the pseudogene TRBV3-2) and TRBJ2-1; D is possibly TRBD2 (5 bases). The V and J ends lost 0 bases and 10 bases respectively, with 10 bases between them. CDR1 LGHDT and CDR2 YNNKEL come from the germline V gene (reference sequence). The CDR3 consists of 13 residues. CDR3 protein: CASSQDEGFEQFF. The CDR3 DNA sequence: TGTGCCAGCAGCCAAGACGAGGGCTTCGAGCAGTTCTTC.

The gene calls are TRBV6-1 and TRBJ1-6; D gene unclear. The V gene's germline CDR1 is MNHNS and CDR2 SASEGT. The CDR3 spans 13 residues. Between the trimmed V and J ends, which lost 1 base and 7 bases, there was a span of 5 bases. Written as DNA, the CDR3 is TGTGCCAGCAGTGAAGACTGGAATTCACCCCTCCACTTT. It specifies CASSEDWNSPLHF.

The CDR3 region is CASSYKGSSYNSPLHF. Written as DNA, the CDR3 is TGTGCCAGCAGTTACAAAGGGAGCTCCTATAATTCACCCCTCCACTTT. This sequence joins TRBV6-5 and TRBJ1-6; D is ambiguous. CDR3 size: 16 residues. Per germline, CDR1 MNHEY and CDR2 SVGAGI. Trimming removed 2 bases from V and 0 bases from J, with 8 bases in between.